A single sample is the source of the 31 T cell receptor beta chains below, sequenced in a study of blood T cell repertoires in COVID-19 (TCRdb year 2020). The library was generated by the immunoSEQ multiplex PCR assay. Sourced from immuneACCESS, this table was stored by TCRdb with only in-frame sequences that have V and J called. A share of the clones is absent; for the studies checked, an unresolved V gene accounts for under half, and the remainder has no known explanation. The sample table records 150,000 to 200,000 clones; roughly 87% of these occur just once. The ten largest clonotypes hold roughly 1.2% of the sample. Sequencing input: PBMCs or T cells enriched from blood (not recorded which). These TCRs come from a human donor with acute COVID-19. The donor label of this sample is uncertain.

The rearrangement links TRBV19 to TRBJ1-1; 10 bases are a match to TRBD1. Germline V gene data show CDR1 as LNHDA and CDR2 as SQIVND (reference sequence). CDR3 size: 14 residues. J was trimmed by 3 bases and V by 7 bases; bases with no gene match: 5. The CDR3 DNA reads TGTGCCAGTATTGACAGGGGGCGCGACACTGAAGCTTTCTTT. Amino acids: CASIDRGRDTEAFF.

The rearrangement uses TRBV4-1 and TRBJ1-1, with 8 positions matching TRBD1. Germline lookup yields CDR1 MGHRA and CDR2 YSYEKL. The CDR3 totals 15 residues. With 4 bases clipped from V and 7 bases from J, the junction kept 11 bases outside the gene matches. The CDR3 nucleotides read TGCGCCAGCAGCCCGATCGACAGGGGCGATGTTGAAGCTTTCTTT. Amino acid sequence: CASSPIDRGDVEAFF.

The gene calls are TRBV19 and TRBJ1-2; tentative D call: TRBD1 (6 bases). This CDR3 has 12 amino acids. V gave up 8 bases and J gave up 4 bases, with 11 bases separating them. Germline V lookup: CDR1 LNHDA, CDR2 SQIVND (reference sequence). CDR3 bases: TGTGCCAGTTCCCAGGGGCCCTATGGCTACACCTTC. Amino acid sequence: CASSQGPYGYTF. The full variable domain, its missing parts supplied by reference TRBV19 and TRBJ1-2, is DGGITQSPKYLFRKEGQNVTLSCEQNLNHDAMYWYRQDPGQGLRLIYYSQIVNDFQKGDIAEGYSVSREKKESFPLTVTSAQKNPTAFYLCASSQGPYGYTFGSGTRLTVV.

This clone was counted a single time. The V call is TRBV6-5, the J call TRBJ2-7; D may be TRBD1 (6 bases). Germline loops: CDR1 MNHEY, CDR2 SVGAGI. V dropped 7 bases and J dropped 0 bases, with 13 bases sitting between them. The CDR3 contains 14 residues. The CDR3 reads CASTPGHDSYEQYF. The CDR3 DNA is TGTGCCAGCACCCCGGGACACGACTCCTACGAGCAGTACTTC.

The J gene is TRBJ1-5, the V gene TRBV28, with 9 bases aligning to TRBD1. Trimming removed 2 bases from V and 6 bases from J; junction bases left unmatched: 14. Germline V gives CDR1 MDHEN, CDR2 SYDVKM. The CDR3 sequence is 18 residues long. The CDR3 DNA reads TGTGCCAGCAGTTTACTAGGGGACAGGGCGAGTGGGAGTCAGCCCCAGCATTTT. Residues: CASSLLGDRASGSQPQHF.

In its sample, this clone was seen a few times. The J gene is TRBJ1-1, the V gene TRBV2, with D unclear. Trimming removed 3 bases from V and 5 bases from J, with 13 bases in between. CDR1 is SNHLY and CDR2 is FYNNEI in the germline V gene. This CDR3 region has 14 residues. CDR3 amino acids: CASSELAGQTEAFF. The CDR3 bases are TGTGCCAGCAGTGAGTTGGCAGGTCAAACTGAAGCTTTCTTT.

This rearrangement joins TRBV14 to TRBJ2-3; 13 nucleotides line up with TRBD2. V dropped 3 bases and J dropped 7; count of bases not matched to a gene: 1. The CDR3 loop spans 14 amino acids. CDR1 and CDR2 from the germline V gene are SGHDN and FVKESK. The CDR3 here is CASSQGTSGNTQYF. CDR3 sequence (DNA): TGTGCCAGCAGCCAGGGGACTAGCGGGAATACGCAGTATTTT.

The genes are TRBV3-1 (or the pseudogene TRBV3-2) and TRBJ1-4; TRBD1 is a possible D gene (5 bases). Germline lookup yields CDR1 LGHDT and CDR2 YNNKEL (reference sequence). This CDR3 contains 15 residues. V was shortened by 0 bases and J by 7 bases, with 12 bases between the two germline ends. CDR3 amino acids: CASSQDFGGGEKLFF. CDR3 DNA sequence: TGTGCCAGCAGCCAAGATTTTGGGGGGGGTGAAAAACTGTTTTTT.

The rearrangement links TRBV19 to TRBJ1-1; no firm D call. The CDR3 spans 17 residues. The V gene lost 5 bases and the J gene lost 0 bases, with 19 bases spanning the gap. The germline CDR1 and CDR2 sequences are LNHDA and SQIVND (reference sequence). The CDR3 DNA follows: TGTGCCAGTAGTCGTTCGATTGTTCGGGATCTGAACACTGAAGCTTTCTTT. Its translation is CASSRSIVRDLNTEAFF.

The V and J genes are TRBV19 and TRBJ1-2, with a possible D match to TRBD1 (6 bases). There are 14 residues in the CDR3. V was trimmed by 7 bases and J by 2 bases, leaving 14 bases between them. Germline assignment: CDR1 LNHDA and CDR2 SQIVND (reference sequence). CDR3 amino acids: CASTAGGRNYGYTF. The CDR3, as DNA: TGTGCCAGTACCGCGGGGGGCAGGAACTATGGCTACACCTTC.

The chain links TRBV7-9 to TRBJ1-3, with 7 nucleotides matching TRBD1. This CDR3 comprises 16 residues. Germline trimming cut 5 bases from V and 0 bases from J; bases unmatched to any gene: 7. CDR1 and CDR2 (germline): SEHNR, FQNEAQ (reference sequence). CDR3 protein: CASSRDSRSSGNTIYF. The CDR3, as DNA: TGTGCCAGCAGCCGGGACAGCCGCTCCTCTGGAAACACCATATATTTT.

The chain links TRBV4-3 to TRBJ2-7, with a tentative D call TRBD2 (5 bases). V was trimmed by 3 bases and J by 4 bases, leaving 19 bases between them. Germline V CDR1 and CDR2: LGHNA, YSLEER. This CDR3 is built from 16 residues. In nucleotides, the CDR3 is TGCGCCAGCAGCCATTCAAGCATGGGAGCAGCTTACGAGCAGTACTTC. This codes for CASSHSSMGAAYEQYF.

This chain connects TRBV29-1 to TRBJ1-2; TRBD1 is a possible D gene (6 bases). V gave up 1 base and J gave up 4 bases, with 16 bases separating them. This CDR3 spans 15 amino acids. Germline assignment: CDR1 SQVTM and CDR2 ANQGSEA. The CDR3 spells CSVEGFLGTTYGYTF. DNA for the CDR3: TGCAGCGTTGAAGGCTTCTTGGGGACAACCTATGGCTACACCTTC.

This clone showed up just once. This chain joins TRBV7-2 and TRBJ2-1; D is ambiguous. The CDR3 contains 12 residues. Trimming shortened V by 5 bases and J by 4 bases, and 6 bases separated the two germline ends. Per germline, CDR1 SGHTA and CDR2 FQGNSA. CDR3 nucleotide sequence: TGTGCCAGCAGCCCCGCGTACAATGAGCAGTTCTTC. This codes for CASSPAYNEQFF.

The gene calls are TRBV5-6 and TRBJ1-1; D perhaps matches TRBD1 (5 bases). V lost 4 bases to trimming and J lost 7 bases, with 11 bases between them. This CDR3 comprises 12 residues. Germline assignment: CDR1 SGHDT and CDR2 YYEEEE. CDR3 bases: TGTGCCAGCAGCCCGTTTAGGGGTGAAGCTTTCTTT. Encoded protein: CASSPFRGEAFF.

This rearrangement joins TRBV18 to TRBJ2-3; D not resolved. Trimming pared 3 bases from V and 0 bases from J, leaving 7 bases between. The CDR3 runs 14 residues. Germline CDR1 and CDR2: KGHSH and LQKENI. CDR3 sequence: CASSPVTSTDTQYF. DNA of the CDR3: TGTGCCAGCTCACCCGTGACTAGCACAGATACGCAGTATTTT.

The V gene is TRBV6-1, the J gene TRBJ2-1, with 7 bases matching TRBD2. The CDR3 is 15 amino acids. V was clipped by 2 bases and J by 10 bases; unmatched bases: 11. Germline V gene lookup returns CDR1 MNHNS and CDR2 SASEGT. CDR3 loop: CASSEIGLVGREQFF. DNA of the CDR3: TGTGCCAGCAGTGAAATAGGACTAGTCGGGCGCGAGCAGTTCTTC.

CDR3 bases: TGTGCCAGCAGCTCCATAGAGGGGGCCACTGAAGCTTTCTTT. Residues: CASSSIEGATEAFF. This chain connects TRBV7-9 to TRBJ1-1; 7 bases line up with TRBD1. The V segment lost 4 bases and the J segment 4 bases; nucleotides outside the gene matches: 6. CDR3 length equals 14 residues. Germline CDR1 is SEHNR and CDR2 is FQNEAQ (reference sequence).

The CDR3 DNA reads as TGTGCCAGCAGTTTAAACGGCGGGAACACTGAAGCTTTCTTT. It yields the protein CASSLNGGNTEAFF. V is TRBV27 and J is TRBJ1-1, with D hard to call. Germline V gene sequence: CDR1 MNHEY, CDR2 SMNVEV (reference sequence). The V end was cut by 2 bases, the J end by 1 base, with 8 bases between. The CDR3 sequence is 14 residues long.

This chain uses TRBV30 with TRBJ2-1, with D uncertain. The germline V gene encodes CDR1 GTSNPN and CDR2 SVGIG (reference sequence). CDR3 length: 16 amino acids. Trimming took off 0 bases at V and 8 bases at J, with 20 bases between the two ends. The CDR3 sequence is CAWSVLNPMQPHEQFF. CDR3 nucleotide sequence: TGTGCCTGGAGTGTACTAAACCCCATGCAGCCCCATGAGCAGTTCTTC.

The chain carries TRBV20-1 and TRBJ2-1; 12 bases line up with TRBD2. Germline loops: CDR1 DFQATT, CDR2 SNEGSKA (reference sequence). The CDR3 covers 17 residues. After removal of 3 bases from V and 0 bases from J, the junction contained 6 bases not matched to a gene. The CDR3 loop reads CSASDSSGGDSYNEQFF. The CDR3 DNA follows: TGCAGTGCTAGTGATTCTAGCGGGGGGGACTCCTACAATGAGCAGTTCTTC.

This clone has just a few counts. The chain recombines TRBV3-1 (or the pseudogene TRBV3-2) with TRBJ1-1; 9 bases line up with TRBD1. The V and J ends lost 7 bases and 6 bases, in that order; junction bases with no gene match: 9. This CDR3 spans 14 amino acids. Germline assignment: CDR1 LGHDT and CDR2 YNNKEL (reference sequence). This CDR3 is CASTLQGAPAEAFF. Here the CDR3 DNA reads TGTGCCAGCACCTTACAGGGGGCCCCCGCTGAAGCTTTCTTT.

The CDR3, as DNA: TGTGCCAGCAGAGGGGGGACAGGGAGGAATTATTCACCCCTCCACTTT. Its protein product is CASRGGTGRNYSPLHF. The chain joins TRBV2 to TRBJ1-6, with 9 bases identical to TRBD1. The CDR3 totals 16 residues. Unmatched junction bases numbered 11, after V lost 6 bases and J lost 8 bases. Per germline, CDR1 SNHLY and CDR2 FYNNEI.

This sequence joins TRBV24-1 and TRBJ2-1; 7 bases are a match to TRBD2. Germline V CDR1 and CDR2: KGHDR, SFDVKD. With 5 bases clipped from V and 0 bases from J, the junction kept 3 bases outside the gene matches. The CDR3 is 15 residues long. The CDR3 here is CATSVGGDSYNEQFF. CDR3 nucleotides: TGTGCCACCAGTGTGGGAGGGGACTCCTACAATGAGCAGTTCTTC.

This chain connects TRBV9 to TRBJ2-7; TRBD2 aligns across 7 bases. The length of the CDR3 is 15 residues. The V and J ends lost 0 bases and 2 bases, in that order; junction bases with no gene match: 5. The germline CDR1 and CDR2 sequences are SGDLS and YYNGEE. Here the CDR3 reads CASSVGLAETYEQYF. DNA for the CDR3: TGTGCCAGCAGCGTAGGGCTAGCGGAAACCTACGAGCAGTACTTC.

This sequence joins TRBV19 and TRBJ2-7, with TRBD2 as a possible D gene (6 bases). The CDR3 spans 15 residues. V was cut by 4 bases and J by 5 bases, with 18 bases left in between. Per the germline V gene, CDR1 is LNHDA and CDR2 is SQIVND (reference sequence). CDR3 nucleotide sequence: TGTGCCAGTAGTACAGGGACTGGGGCGTTGAACGAGCAGTACTTC. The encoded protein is CASSTGTGALNEQYF.

CDR3 loop: CASSPREMQGANTGELFF. The CDR3 nucleotides are TGTGCCAGCTCACCCCGAGAGATGCAGGGGGCGAACACCGGGGAGCTGTTTTTT. The V gene is TRBV18, the J gene TRBJ2-2, with 7 bases matching TRBD1. Germline trimming cut 3 bases from V and 0 bases from J; bases unmatched to any gene: 10. In germline, CDR1 is KGHSH, CDR2 LQKENI. The CDR3 totals 18 residues.

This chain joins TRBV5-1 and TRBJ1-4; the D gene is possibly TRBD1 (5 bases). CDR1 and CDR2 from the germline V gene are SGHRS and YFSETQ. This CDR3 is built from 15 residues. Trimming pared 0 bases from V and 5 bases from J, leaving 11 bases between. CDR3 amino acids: CASSLGGQGNEKLFF. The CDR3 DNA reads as TGCGCCAGCAGCTTGGGGGGCCAGGGCAATGAAAAACTGTTTTTT.

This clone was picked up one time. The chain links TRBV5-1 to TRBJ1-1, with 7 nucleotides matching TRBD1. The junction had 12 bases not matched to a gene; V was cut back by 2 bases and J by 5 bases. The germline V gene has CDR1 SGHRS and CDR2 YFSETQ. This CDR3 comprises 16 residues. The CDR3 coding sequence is TGCGCCAGCAGCTTAGACCCGACAGGGAGAAAGACTGAAGCTTTCTTT. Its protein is CASSLDPTGRKTEAFF.

CDR3 protein: CASSEAIVSNTEAFF. In DNA form, the CDR3 reads TGTGCCAGCAGTGAAGCTATAGTTTCAAACACTGAAGCTTTCTTT. The chain employs TRBV2 and TRBJ1-1; D gene uncertain. V gave up 0 bases and J gave up 2 bases, with 10 bases separating them. The CDR3 consists of 15 residues. Germline V gives CDR1 SNHLY, CDR2 FYNNEI.

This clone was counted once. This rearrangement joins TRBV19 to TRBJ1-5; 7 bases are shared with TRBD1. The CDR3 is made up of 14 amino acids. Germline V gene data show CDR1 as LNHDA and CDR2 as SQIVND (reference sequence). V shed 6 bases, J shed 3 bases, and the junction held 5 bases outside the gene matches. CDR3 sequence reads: CASSDRVDNQPQHF. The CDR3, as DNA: TGTGCCAGTAGCGACAGGGTTGACAATCAGCCCCAGCATTTT. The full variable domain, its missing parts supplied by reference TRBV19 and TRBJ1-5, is DGGITQSPKYLFRKEGQNVTLSCEQNLNHDAMYWYRQDPGQGLRLIYYSQIVNDFQKGDIAEGYSVSREKKESFPLTVTSAQKNPTAFYLCASSDRVDNQPQHFGDGTRLSIL.